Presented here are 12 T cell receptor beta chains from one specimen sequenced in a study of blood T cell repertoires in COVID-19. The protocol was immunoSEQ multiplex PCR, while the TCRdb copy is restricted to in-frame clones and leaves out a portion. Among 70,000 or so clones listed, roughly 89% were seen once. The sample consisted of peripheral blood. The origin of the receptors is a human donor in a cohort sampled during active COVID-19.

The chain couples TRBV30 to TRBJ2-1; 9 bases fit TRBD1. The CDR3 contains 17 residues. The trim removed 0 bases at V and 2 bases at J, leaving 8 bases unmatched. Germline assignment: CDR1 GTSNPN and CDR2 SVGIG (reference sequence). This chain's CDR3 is CAWSVLSGTGTYNEQFF. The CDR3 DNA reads TGTGCCTGGAGTGTCTTATCCGGGACAGGGACCTACAATGAGCAGTTCTTC.

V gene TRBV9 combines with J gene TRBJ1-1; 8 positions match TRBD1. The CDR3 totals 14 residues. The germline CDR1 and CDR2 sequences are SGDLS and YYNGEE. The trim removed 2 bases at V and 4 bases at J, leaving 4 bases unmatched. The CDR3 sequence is CASSVGTGGTEAFF. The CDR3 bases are TGTGCCAGCAGCGTGGGGACAGGAGGCACTGAAGCTTTCTTT.

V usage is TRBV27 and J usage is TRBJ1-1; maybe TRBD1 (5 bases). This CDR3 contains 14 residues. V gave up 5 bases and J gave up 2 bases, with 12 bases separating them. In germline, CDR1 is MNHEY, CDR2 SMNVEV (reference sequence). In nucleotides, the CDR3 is TGTGCCAGCAGTCCAGGGAAACCCAACACTGAAGCTTTCTTT. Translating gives CASSPGKPNTEAFF.

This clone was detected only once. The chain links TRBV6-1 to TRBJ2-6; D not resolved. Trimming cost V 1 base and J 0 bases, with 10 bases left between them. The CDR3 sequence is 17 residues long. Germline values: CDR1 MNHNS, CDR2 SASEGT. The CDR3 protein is CASSEGAPSSGANVLTF. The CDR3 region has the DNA TGTGCCAGCAGTGAAGGGGCCCCATCCTCTGGGGCCAACGTCCTGACTTTC.

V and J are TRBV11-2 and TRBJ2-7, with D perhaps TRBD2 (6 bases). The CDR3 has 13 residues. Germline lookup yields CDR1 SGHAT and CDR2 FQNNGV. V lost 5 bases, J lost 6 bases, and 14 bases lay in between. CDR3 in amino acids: CASSAEVAAEQYF. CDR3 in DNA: TGTGCCAGCAGCGCCGAGGTAGCGGCCGAGCAGTACTTC.

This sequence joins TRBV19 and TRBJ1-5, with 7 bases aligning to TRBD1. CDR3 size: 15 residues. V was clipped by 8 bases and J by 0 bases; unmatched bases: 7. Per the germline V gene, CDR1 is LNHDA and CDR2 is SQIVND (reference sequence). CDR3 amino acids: CASHDRVYSNQPQHF. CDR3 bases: TGTGCCAGTCATGACAGGGTCTATAGCAATCAGCCCCAGCATTTT.

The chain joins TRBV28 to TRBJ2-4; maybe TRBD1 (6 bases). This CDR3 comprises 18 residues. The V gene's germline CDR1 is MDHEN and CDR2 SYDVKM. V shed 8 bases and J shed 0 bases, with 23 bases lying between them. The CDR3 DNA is TGTGCCAGCGTAGGGGGACCGGACCCGGCGCTAGCCAAAAACATTCAGTACTTC. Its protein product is CASVGGPDPALAKNIQYF.

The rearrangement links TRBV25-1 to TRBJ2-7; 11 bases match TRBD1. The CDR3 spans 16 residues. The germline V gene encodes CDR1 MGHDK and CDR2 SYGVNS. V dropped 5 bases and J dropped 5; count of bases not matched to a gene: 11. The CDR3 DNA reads TGTGCCAGCAGTCGGACTTGGGGGACAGGGGGGGACGAGCAGTACTTC. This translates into CASSRTWGTGGDEQYF.

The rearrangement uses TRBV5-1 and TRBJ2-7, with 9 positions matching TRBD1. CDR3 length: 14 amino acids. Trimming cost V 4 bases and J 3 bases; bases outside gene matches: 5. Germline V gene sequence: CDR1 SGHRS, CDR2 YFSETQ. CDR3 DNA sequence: TGCGCCAGCAGCCCCGGGACAGGGCTCTACGAGCAGTACTTC. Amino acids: CASSPGTGLYEQYF.

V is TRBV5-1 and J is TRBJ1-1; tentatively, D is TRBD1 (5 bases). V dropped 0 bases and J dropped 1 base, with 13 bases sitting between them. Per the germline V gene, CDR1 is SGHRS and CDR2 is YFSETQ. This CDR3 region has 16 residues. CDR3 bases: TGCGCCAGCAGCTTGGCCCTACAGGTGCCGAACACTGAAGCTTTCTTT. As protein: CASSLALQVPNTEAFF.

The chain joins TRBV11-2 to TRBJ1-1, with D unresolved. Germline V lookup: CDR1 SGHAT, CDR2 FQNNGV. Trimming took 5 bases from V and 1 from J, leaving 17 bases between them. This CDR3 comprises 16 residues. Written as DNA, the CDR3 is TGTGCCAGCAGCCCGGCACGTTATGGGCGGAACACTGAAGCTTTCTTT. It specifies CASSPARYGRNTEAFF.

The DNA for the CDR3 is TGTGCCAGCAGTTGGTTTGAGCAGGGTAATGAAAAACTGTTTTTT. Its translation: CASSWFEQGNEKLFF. The V and J genes are TRBV28 and TRBJ1-4; D possibly corresponds to TRBD1 (5 bases). Germline V gene lookup returns CDR1 MDHEN and CDR2 SYDVKM. This CDR3 is built from 15 residues. Trimming removed 4 bases at V and 4 bases at J, with 13 bases between. The full variable domain, rest sourced from reference TRBV28 and TRBJ1-4, is DVKVTQSSRYLVKRTGEKVFLECVQDMDHENMFWYRQDPGLGLRLIYFSYDVKMKEKGDIPEGYSVSREKKERFSLILESASTNQTSMYLCASSWFEQGNEKLFFGSGTQLSVL.